The 8 T cell receptor beta chains listed next were all sequenced from one sample in a study of T cells in tumors after PD-1 blockade. Method: immunoSEQ multiplex PCR; TCRdb's copy keeps in-frame clones and lacks some. The sample lists about 59,000 clones; around three quarters were seen once. Source: PBMCs, taken before anti-PD-1 treatment. All receptors come from a human donor with basal cell carcinoma.

This clone was observed a single time. V is TRBV20-1 and J is TRBJ1-5; 7 nucleotides line up with TRBD1. With 2 bases clipped from V and 16 bases from J, the junction kept 8 bases outside the gene matches. This CDR3 comprises 11 residues. Germline V gene sequence: CDR1 DFQATT, CDR2 SNEGSKA (reference sequence). The CDR3 DNA sequence: TGCAGTGCTAGATCCGGGACAGTGCATCATTTT. Its protein is CSARSGTVHHF.

The chain combines TRBV7-2 with TRBJ1-5; 9 bases map to TRBD1. After removal of 5 bases from V and 4 bases from J, the junction contained 6 bases not matched to a gene. CDR3 length equals 15 residues. The germline gives CDR1 SGHTA, CDR2 FQGNSA. For the CDR3, the DNA is TGTGCCAGCAGCGTGGGACAGGGAGAGAATCAGCCCCAGCATTTT. Translating it yields CASSVGQGENQPQHF. Combining the CDR3 with reference TRBV7-2 and TRBJ1-5 gives the whole variable domain GAGVSQSPSNKVTEKGKDVELRCDPISGHTALYWYRQSLGQGLEFLIYFQGNSAPDKSGLPSDRFSAERTGGSVSTLTIQRTQQEDSAVYLCASSVGQGENQPQHFGDGTRLSIL.

The V and J genes are TRBV27 and TRBJ1-5, with TRBD1 as a possible D gene (5 bases). Germline V CDR1 and CDR2: MNHEY, SMNVEV (reference sequence). With 6 bases removed from V and 4 bases from J, the gap between germline ends came to 16 bases. This CDR3 has 15 residues. CDR3 amino acids: CASRRGGGRNQPQHF. The CDR3 bases are TGTGCCAGCAGGCGGGGGGGAGGGAGGAATCAGCCCCAGCATTTT.

The chain links TRBV2 to TRBJ2-7; possibly TRBD2 for D (6 bases). The CDR3 is 14 residues long. Germline lookup yields CDR1 SNHLY and CDR2 FYNNEI. Trimming removed 4 bases at V and 4 bases at J, with 14 bases between. The CDR3 spells CASSAGGVMYEQYF. CDR3 DNA sequence: TGTGCCAGCAGTGCCGGCGGGGTGATGTACGAGCAGTACTTC. Full variable domain (missing parts from reference TRBV2 and TRBJ2-7): EPEVTQTPSHQVTQMGQEVILRCVPISNHLYFYWYRQILGQKVEFLVSFYNNEISEKSEIFDDQFSVERPDGSNFTLKIRSTKLEDSAMYFCASSAGGVMYEQYFGPGTRLTVT.

The genes are TRBV3-1 (or the pseudogene TRBV3-2) and TRBJ1-2; TRBD1 aligns across 7 bases. Germline CDR1 and CDR2: LGHDT and YNNKEL (reference sequence). The CDR3 has 14 residues. V shed 1 base, J shed 7 bases, and the junction held 6 bases outside the gene matches. The DNA for the CDR3 is TGTGCCAGCAGCCAAGGAACAGGGGTAGGTGGCTACACCTTC. Translation: CASSQGTGVGGYTF.

V gene TRBV9 combines with J gene TRBJ1-5; D is uncertain. The germline gives CDR1 SGDLS, CDR2 YYNGEE. V gave up 0 bases and J gave up 0 bases, with 7 bases separating them. The CDR3 is made up of 15 amino acids. CDR3 in DNA: TGTGCCAGCAGCGTAGGACCAGATAGCAATCAGCCCCAGCATTTT. Encoded protein: CASSVGPDSNQPQHF.

This clone has more than one count but fewer than ten. The genes are TRBV6-4 and TRBJ2-2, with unresolved D. The CDR3 is made up of 13 amino acids. Trimming took 3 bases from V and 4 from J, leaving 6 bases between them. CDR1 and CDR2 (germline): MRHNA, SNTAGT. The CDR3 DNA is TGTGCCAGCAGTGAGTCCACCACCGGGGAGCTGTTTTTT. It encodes CASSESTTGELFF.

The rearrangement uses TRBV9 and TRBJ2-7, with unresolved D. Germline-derived CDR1 and CDR2 are SGDLS and YYNGEE. Trimming removed 2 bases at V and 0 bases at J, with 12 bases between. The CDR3 loop spans 15 amino acids. The CDR3 DNA is TGTGCCAGCAGCGTTCCTCGGCTTGGCTCCTACGAGCAGTACTTC. Amino acids: CASSVPRLGSYEQYF.